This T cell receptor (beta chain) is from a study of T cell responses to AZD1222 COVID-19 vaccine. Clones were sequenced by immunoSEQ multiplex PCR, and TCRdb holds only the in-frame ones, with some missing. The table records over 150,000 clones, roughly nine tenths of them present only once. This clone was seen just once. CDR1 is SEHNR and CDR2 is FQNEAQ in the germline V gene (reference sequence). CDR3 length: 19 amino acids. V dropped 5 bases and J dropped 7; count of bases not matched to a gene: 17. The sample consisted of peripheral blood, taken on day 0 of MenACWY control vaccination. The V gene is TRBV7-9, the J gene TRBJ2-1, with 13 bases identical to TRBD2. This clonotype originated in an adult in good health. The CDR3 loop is CASSPATGRTSGSMNEQFF. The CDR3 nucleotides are TGTGCCAGCAGCCCGGCGACAGGGCGGACTAGCGGGAGTATGAATGAGCAGTTCTTC. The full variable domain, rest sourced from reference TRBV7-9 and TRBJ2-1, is DTGVSQNPRHKITKRGQNVTFRCDPISEHNRLYWYRQTLGQGPEFLTYFQNEAQLEKSRLLSDRFSAERPKGSFSTLEIQRTEQGDSAMYLCASSPATGRTSGSMNEQFFGPGTRLTVL.